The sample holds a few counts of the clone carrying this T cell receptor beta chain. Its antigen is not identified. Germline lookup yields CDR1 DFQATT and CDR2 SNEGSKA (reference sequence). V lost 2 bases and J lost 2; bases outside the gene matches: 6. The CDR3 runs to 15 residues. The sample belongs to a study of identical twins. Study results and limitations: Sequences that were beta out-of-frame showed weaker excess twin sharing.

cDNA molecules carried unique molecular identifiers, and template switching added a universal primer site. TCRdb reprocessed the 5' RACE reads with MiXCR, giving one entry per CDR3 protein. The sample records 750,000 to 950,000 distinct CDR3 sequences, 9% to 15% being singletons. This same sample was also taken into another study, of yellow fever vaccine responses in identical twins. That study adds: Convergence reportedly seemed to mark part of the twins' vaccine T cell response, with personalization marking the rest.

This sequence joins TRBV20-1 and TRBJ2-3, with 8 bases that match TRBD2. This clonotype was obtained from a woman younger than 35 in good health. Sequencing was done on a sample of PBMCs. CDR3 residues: CSARSAGGYTDTQYF. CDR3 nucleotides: TGCAGTGCTAGAAGCGCGGGGGGATACACAGATACGCAGTATTTT.